This T cell receptor (beta chain) was obtained from a study of blood T cell repertoires in COVID-19. Study at large: PBMCs, B-cell-depleted T cells, or T cells were the source of the cDNA or gDNA that made up the material.

The method was immunoSEQ multiplex PCR; TCRdb's version includes in-frame clones alone and lacks a portion of them. This sample has 90,000 to 130,000 clones; roughly 76% occur once, and the top ten carry around 8%. Germline-derived CDR1 and CDR2 are MNHNS and SASEGT. Trimming left V 2 bases short and J 0 bases short, with 8 bases between. CDR3 length equals 15 residues. This clone has only a few counts. The chain uses TRBV6-1 and TRBJ1-5; no clear D gene. Input material: peripheral blood. The TCR sequence derives from a woman aged 55 to 70 with acute or convalescent COVID-19. CDR3: CASSEPAYSNQPQHF. The DNA for the CDR3 is TGTGCCAGCAGTGAACCCGCGTATAGCAATCAGCCCCAGCATTTT.